There are many counts of the clone carrying this TCR beta chain. Its target is unknown. The CDR3 has 14 amino acids. Germline lookup yields CDR1 LNHDA and CDR2 SQIVND (reference sequence). V lost 4 bases to trimming and J lost 1 base; unmatched junction nucleotides: 4. The TCR beta libraries were generated through quantitative 5'-RACE incorporating molecular barcodes. TCRdb ran MiXCR on the 5' RACE reads and lists one entry per CDR3 protein. The table lists more than 300,000 distinct CDR3 sequences, 6.5% to 10% of them singletons. The sample comes from a study of CD8 T cells in ankylosing spondylitis. Study outcomes and limitations: Ankylosing spondylitis blood seemed to carry a telltale TCR beta motif made of roughly eight highly homologous variants. Peripheral blood samples showed relatively rare disease-linked clones, and these clones were CD8+. Matched synovial fluid from ankylosing spondylitis patients was reported to be enriched for disease-linked clones.

The source is a male donor with ankylosing spondylitis. The V gene is TRBV19, the J gene TRBJ2-7, with TRBD1 identical over 7 bases. The sample was blood, either unsorted or a sorted T cell fraction (not recorded which). CDR3 in DNA: TGTGCCAGTAGTACCTACAGGGGATCCTACGAGCAGTACTTC. It is translated as CASSTYRGSYEQYF.